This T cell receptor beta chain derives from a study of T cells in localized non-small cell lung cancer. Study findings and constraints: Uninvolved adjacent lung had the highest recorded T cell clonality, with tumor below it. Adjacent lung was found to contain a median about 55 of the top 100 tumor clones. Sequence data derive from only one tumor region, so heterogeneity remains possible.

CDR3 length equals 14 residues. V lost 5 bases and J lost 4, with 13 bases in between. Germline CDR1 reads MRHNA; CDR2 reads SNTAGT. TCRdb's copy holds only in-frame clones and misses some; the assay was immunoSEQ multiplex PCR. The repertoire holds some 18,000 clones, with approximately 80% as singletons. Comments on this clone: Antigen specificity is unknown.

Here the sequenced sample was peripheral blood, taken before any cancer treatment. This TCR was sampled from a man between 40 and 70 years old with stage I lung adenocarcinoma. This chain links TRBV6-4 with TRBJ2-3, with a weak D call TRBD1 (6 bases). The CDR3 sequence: CASSYTGQADTQYF. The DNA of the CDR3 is TGTGCCAGCAGTTATACAGGGCAAGCAGATACGCAGTATTTT.